The TCR beta chain described here comes from a study of T cell changes during pregnancy in multiple sclerosis. Profiling relied on immunoSEQ multiplex PCR, and the TCRdb table lists in-frame clones only, not all of them. The table records around 75,000 clones, roughly 90% of them present only once. The sequence was obtained from a female donor in good health, enrolled as a control in a pregnancy study. Material: CD4+ T cells from peripheral blood mononuclear cells, obtained in the third trimester of pregnancy.

CDR3 in DNA: TGCGCCAGCAGCCAAGGGGGACAGGGGAACACTGAAGCTTTCTTT. Its protein is CASSQGGQGNTEAFF. This chain joins TRBV4-3 and TRBJ1-1; 9 bases align to TRBD1. CDR1 is LGHNA and CDR2 is YSLEER in the germline V gene. The CDR3 is made up of 15 amino acids. Trimming removed 1 base from V and 1 base from J; junction bases left unmatched: 1.